The 26 T cell receptor beta chains below all came from one sample that was sequenced in a study of human T cells and chemical hapten exposure. Indicated time point: patch test 1, 2 weeks after DPC sensitization. Specified treatment: therapeutic diphenylcyclopropenone sensitization with weekly scalp DPC. One entry per CDR3 protein results from TCRdb running MiXCR on the RACE reads. The sample yields roughly 380,000 distinct CDR3 sequences, approximately 4.4% seen once. The source material was whole blood, sampled in connection with sensitization to the hapten diphenylcyclopropenone (DPC). The receptors derive from a woman aged 50 to 65 with alopecia areata. Some clones in this sample may be carry-over from other donors' samples.

There are a few counts of this clonotype. This chain joins TRBV2 and TRBJ2-7, with TRBD2 matching 10 bases. The V and J ends lost 7 bases and 1 base, in that order; junction bases with no gene match: 4. CDR1 is SNHLY, CDR2 FYNNEI, per germline. The CDR3 consists of 14 residues. CDR3 residues: CASTLAGESYEQYF. The DNA for the CDR3 is TGTGCCAGCACCCTAGCGGGGGAATCCTACGAGCAGTACTTC.

This clonotype was observed a handful of times. The chain uses TRBV20-1 and TRBJ2-1; tentatively, D is TRBD1 (6 bases). The CDR3 length is 14 residues. CDR1 is DFQATT, CDR2 SNEGSKA, per germline (reference sequence). The ends were cut back, 1 base at V and 3 bases at J, with 10 bases in the middle. CDR3 sequence reads: CSARARGYYNEQFF. In DNA, the CDR3 is TGCAGTGCTAGAGCAAGGGGGTACTACAATGAGCAGTTCTTC.

This clonotype was recorded a few times. The rearrangement links TRBV2 to TRBJ2-6, with D tentatively TRBD2 (5 bases). The CDR3 runs 18 residues. Trimming removed 10 bases at V and 0 bases at J, with 22 bases between. Germline V gene sequence: CDR1 SNHLY, CDR2 FYNNEI. The CDR3 is CAIPETGSGSSGANVLTF. CDR3 DNA sequence: TGTGCCATTCCCGAAACGGGTTCGGGGAGCTCTGGGGCCAACGTCCTGACTTTC.

This clonotype was counted at least ten times. The rearrangement uses TRBV7-2 and TRBJ2-3; 12 nucleotides align to TRBD2. This CDR3 region has 18 residues. V shed 5 bases, J shed 1 base, and the junction held 10 bases outside the gene matches. Germline V lookup: CDR1 SGHTA, CDR2 FQGNSA. The CDR3 region has the DNA TGTGCCAGCAGCCGGACTAGCGGGATCCGGGGGGGCACAGATACGCAGTATTTT. It specifies CASSRTSGIRGGTDTQYF.

This clonotype has at least ten counts. V usage is TRBV4-1 and J usage is TRBJ1-5, with 7 positions matching TRBD1. J was trimmed by 1 base and V by 4 bases; bases with no gene match: 10. Germline loops: CDR1 MGHRA, CDR2 YSYEKL. The CDR3 consists of 17 residues. The CDR3 region is CASSPAYPGGSNQPQHF. Written as DNA, the CDR3 is TGCGCCAGCAGCCCGGCTTACCCAGGGGGAAGCAATCAGCCCCAGCATTTT.

In this sample, this clonotype turned up a few times. The chain employs TRBV7-9 and TRBJ2-7; D remains ambiguous. Deletions cut 5 bases from V and 6 bases from J, with 8 bases between. The CDR3 is 11 residues long. Per germline, CDR1 SEHNR and CDR2 FQNEAQ (reference sequence). This chain's CDR3 is CASSRIGEQYF. The CDR3 bases are TGTGCCAGCAGCCGCATTGGCGAGCAGTACTTC.

This clonotype was observed at least ten times. The genes are TRBV29-1 and TRBJ1-1; D is unresolved. Trimming removed 3 bases from V and 6 bases from J, with 14 bases in between. The CDR3 totals 13 residues. In germline, CDR1 is SQVTM, CDR2 ANQGSEA. CDR3 nucleotides: TGCAGCGTTGAGGCAGGAGGAGTGCCTGAAGCTTTCTTT. It is translated as CSVEAGGVPEAFF.

This clonotype was counted at least ten times. This sequence joins TRBV4-3 and TRBJ2-1; D unresolved. The CDR3 is 16 residues long. Deletions cut 2 bases from V and 0 bases from J, with 11 bases between. Germline CDR1 is LGHNA and CDR2 is YSLEER. The DNA of the CDR3 is TGCGCCAGCAGCCAACTCCTCGAGAGCTCCTACAATGAGCAGTTCTTC. It translates to CASSQLLESSYNEQFF.

This clonotype was seen at least ten times. The rearrangement links TRBV9 to TRBJ2-3, with D possibly TRBD1 on 6 matching bases. V gave up 1 base and J gave up 2 bases, with 11 bases separating them. Germline CDR1 is SGDLS and CDR2 is YYNGEE. This CDR3 is built from 15 residues. The CDR3 sequence: CASSVPGAPTDTQYF. For the CDR3, the DNA is TGTGCCAGCAGCGTACCAGGGGCACCCACAGATACGCAGTATTTT. Based on the CDR3 plus reference TRBV9 and TRBJ2-3, the full variable domain is DSGVTQTPKHLITATGQRVTLRCSPRSGDLSVYWYQQSLDQGLQFLIQYYNGEERAKGNILERFSAQQFPDLHSELNLSSLELGDSALYFCASSVPGAPTDTQYFGPGTRLTVL.

This clonotype showed up just a few times. The J gene is TRBJ2-1, the V gene TRBV7-8, with TRBD1 as a possible D gene (5 bases). CDR1 and CDR2 from the germline V gene are SGHVS and FQNEAQ. This CDR3 has 15 amino acids. V lost 7 bases to trimming and J lost 7 bases, with 20 bases between them. The CDR3 nucleotides are TGTGCCAGCATGTTAAATGGGGCGATTAGAAATGAGCAGTTCTTC. Its protein is CASMLNGAIRNEQFF.

This clonotype was detected many times. The gene calls are TRBV28 and TRBJ2-4, with D unresolved. In germline, CDR1 is MDHEN, CDR2 SYDVKM. The CDR3 consists of 12 residues. V was pared by 3 bases and J by 7 bases, with 7 bases between. The CDR3 spells CASSFLRNIQYF. The CDR3 coding sequence is TGTGCCAGCAGTTTTCTGCGGAACATTCAGTACTTC.

The chain recombines TRBV20-1 with TRBJ2-4; no definite D call. Germline loops: CDR1 DFQATT, CDR2 SNEGSKA (reference sequence). The CDR3 is made up of 13 amino acids. CDR3 amino acids: CTRTALAKNIQYF. The CDR3 DNA reads TGCACTAGGACGGCACTAGCCAAAAACATTCAGTACTTC.

This clonotype was seen repeatedly, ten times or more. CDR3 in DNA: TGTGCCAGCAGTTACGGGAAAGACAGGATCTATGGCTACACCTTC. Translating it yields CASSYGKDRIYGYTF. The chain links TRBV6-5 to TRBJ1-2; a weak D match, TRBD1 (6 bases). This CDR3 spans 15 amino acids. Germline V gene sequence: CDR1 MNHEY, CDR2 SVGAGI. Deletions cut 2 bases from V and 4 bases from J, with 14 bases between.

This clonotype was counted ten times or more. This chain connects TRBV20-1 to TRBJ2-1; 7 bases are shared with TRBD1. V dropped 1 base and J dropped 5; count of bases not matched to a gene: 2. This CDR3 has 13 residues. CDR1 DFQATT and CDR2 SNEGSKA come from the germline V gene (reference sequence). CDR3 region: CSARVGGNNEQFF. Here the CDR3 DNA reads TGCAGTGCTAGAGTAGGGGGCAACAATGAGCAGTTCTTC.

This clonotype was recorded at least ten times. The CDR3: CAIGEGMAQYF. The CDR3 nucleotides read TGTGCCATTGGGGAGGGCATGGCCCAGTACTTC. This chain connects TRBV7-7 to TRBJ2-5; 7 bases align to TRBD2. From germline, CDR1 is SSHAT and CDR2 FNYEAQ (reference sequence). V shed 10 bases and J 9 bases; nucleotides not matched to a gene: 8. This CDR3 has 11 residues.

The chain is built from TRBV14 and TRBJ2-1; 8 bases match TRBD2. Looked up from germline, CDR1 is SGHDN and CDR2 is FVKESK. The CDR3 extends over 16 amino acids. V shed 5 bases and J 0 bases; nucleotides not matched to a gene: 6. CDR3 nucleotides: TGTGCCAGCAGCGCCCTGAGCGGGAGCTCCTACAATGAGCAGTTCTTC. Its translation is CASSALSGSSYNEQFF.

The genes are TRBV5-6 and TRBJ1-1; tentative D call: TRBD1 (5 bases). This CDR3 contains 14 residues. Trimming took 9 bases from V and 1 from J, leaving 16 bases between them. Germline CDR1 is SGHDT and CDR2 is YYEEEE. For the CDR3, the DNA is TGTGCCACCCAATGGGGGGGGACGAACACTGAAGCTTTCTTT. Its translation: CATQWGGTNTEAFF.

This clonotype appeared many times. This chain links TRBV10-2 with TRBJ2-1; TRBD2 agrees at 9 bases. The CDR3 runs to 13 residues. The V gene's germline CDR1 is WSHSY and CDR2 SAAADI. The junction had 11 bases not matched to a gene; V was cut back by 11 bases and J by 9 bases. This CDR3 is CAAKGLASAEQFF. The CDR3 DNA is TGCGCCGCAAAGGGACTAGCAAGTGCTGAGCAGTTCTTC.

The V gene is TRBV20-1, the J gene TRBJ2-1; 14 bases fit TRBD2. Germline trimming cut 5 bases from V and 1 base from J; bases unmatched to any gene: 4. Per the germline V gene, CDR1 is DFQATT and CDR2 is SNEGSKA (reference sequence). The CDR3 runs 16 residues. CDR3 DNA sequence: TGCAGTGCTCCCCGACTAGCGGGAGGGTCCTACAATGAGCAGTTCTTC. Its translation: CSAPRLAGGSYNEQFF.

This clonotype was counted ten times or more. The chain couples TRBV12-3 or TRBV12-4 to TRBJ1-6; D ambiguous. V was clipped by 4 bases and J by 8 bases, with 18 bases between them. The CDR3 sequence is 16 residues long. The CDR3 reads CASSWAVSSVDSPLHF. CDR3 in DNA: TGTGCCAGCAGTTGGGCGGTCAGCTCTGTGGATTCACCCCTCCACTTT.

On this clonotype itself: This may be a read error: a much more frequent sequence differs by one nucleotide. This chain links TRBV21-1 with TRBJ2-7. TRBV21-1 is annotated as a pseudogene. The length of the CDR3 is 13 residues. The CDR3 DNA reads TGTGCCAGCAGCCCCCAGTCTCTGGGCGAGCAGTACTTC. The encoded protein is CASSPQSLGEQYF.

This clonotype was counted at least ten times. The chain recombines TRBV30 with TRBJ1-5; no definite D call. This CDR3 has 13 residues. Between the trimmed V and J ends, which lost 5 bases and 2 bases, there was a span of 10 bases. Germline-derived CDR1 and CDR2 are GTSNPN and SVGIG (reference sequence). CDR3 coding DNA: TGTGCCTGGGGACGCGCTGGCAATCAGCCCCAGCATTTT. The encoded protein is CAWGRAGNQPQHF. Combining the CDR3 with reference TRBV30 and TRBJ1-5 gives the whole variable domain SQTIHQWPATLVQPVGSPLSLECTVEGTSNPNLYWYRQAAGRGLQLLFYSVGIGQISSEVPQNLSASRPQDRQFILSSKKLLLSDSGFYLCAWGRAGNQPQHFGDGTRLSIL.

Ten or more counts support this clonotype. The chain couples TRBV11-2 to TRBJ2-3; TRBD2 matches 8 bases. In germline, CDR1 is SGHAT, CDR2 FQNNGV. The CDR3 consists of 16 residues. Trimming at V came to 5 bases and at J to 4 bases, leaving 11 bases not matched to a gene. The CDR3 DNA follows: TGTGCCAGCAGCCCGGGTGGGCTAGCGGGTGCAGATACGCAGTATTTT. Amino acids: CASSPGGLAGADTQYF.

This clonotype was recorded many times. The rearrangement links TRBV30 to TRBJ2-1; 10 bases align to TRBD1. Germline V gene lookup returns CDR1 GTSNPN and CDR2 SVGIG (reference sequence). Germline trimming cut 3 bases from V and 5 bases from J; bases unmatched to any gene: 10. This CDR3 spans 16 amino acids. The CDR3 nucleotides are TGTGCCTGGAGGGCCCCGGGACAGGGGCCGAACAATGAGCAGTTCTTC. Encoded protein: CAWRAPGQGPNNEQFF. Supplemented by reference TRBV30 and TRBJ2-1, the full variable domain reads SQTIHQWPATLVQPVGSPLSLECTVEGTSNPNLYWYRQAAGRGLQLLFYSVGIGQISSEVPQNLSASRPQDRQFILSSKKLLLSDSGFYLCAWRAPGQGPNNEQFFGPGTRLTVL.

This clonotype was counted a few times. The genes are TRBV6-6 and TRBJ2-7, with D possibly called TRBD1 or TRBD2 (5 bases each). V shed 2 bases and J shed 6 bases, with 8 bases lying between them. The length of the CDR3 is 12 residues. In germline, CDR1 is MNHNY, CDR2 SVGAGI (reference sequence). CDR3 protein: CASSYEGFEQYF. Written as DNA, the CDR3 is TGTGCCAGCAGTTACGAGGGGTTCGAGCAGTACTTC.

This clonotype was seen many times. For the CDR3, the DNA is TGTGCCAGCAGCGAGGGACAGTCCTACGAGCAGTACTTC. This translates into CASSEGQSYEQYF. The V call is TRBV7-2, the J call TRBJ2-7; TRBD1 aligns across 7 bases. Germline V CDR1 and CDR2: SGHTA, FQGNSA. The CDR3 is 13 residues long. Germline trimming cut 5 bases from V and 1 base from J; bases unmatched to any gene: 2.